A selection of T cell receptor beta chains follows, all from one sample in a study of blood T cell repertoires in COVID-19. Libraries were prepared by immunoSEQ multiplex PCR; TCRdb keeps only in-frame clonotypes and omits some of them. The table has around 150,000 clones, more than 70% seen once. Sequencing was done on a sample of PBMCs or T cells enriched from blood (not recorded which). The receptors originated from a man in his forties who had recovered from COVID-19. The CDR3 runs from the conserved cysteine through the conserved F or W. The D gene is left open where the match is weak. Expanded clones get a size class; other rows say once, few or many, or leave the size out.

>TRBV6-5|.|TRBJ1-3|.
CASRGTSGNTIYF
TGTGCCAGCAGGGGCACCTCTGGAAACACCATATATTTT
>TRBV10-3|few|TRBJ2-2|TRBD2
CATQRGQNTGELFF
TGTGCCACCCAGCGGGGGCAGAACACCGGGGAGCTGTTTTTT
>TRBV19|.|TRBJ1-1|TRBD1
CASRPMRGRNTEAFF
TGTGCCAGTAGGCCTATGAGGGGGCGGAACACTGAAGCTTTCTTT
>TRBV24-1|once|TRBJ2-5|.
CATSGSGGETQYF
TGTGCCACCAGTGGTTCGGGTGGGGAGACCCAGTACTTC
>TRBV10-3|.|TRBJ2-1|.
CAISADSLYNEQFF
TGTGCCATCAGTGCGGACTCCTTATACAATGAGCAGTTCTTC
>TRBV10-3|few|TRBJ1-2|TRBD1
CAIKGQGTGYGYTF
TGTGCCATCAAGGGACAGGGTACGGGGTATGGCTACACCTTC
>TRBV9|.|TRBJ1-2|.
CASRDGSVYGYTF
TGTGCCAGCAGAGACGGGAGCGTCTATGGCTACACCTTC
>TRBV7-2|.|TRBJ1-2|TRBD1
CASSSDWTGTEGGYTF
TGTGCCAGCAGCTCAGATTGGACAGGGACCGAAGGAGGCTACACCTTC
>TRBV15|once|TRBJ2-1|.
CATSRVRGMGNEQFF
TGTGCCACCAGCAGAGTTCGGGGGATGGGCAATGAGCAGTTCTTC
>TRBV29-1|.|TRBJ1-5|TRBD1
CSVVGTGMDQPQHF
TGCAGCGTTGTAGGGACAGGGATGGATCAGCCCCAGCATTTT
>TRBV2|.|TRBJ1-1|TRBD1
CASGTGTFF
TGTGCCAGCGGGACAGGGACTTTCTTT
>TRBV2|.|TRBJ1-4|TRBD1
CASTGRGTGREKLFF
TGTGCCAGCACGGGGCGGGGGACAGGGCGTGAAAAACTGTTTTTT
>TRBV30|.|TRBJ2-3|TRBD2
CAWSGGARDTQYF
TGTGCCTGGAGCGGGGGGGCAAGAGATACGCAGTATTTT
>TRBV3-1/TRBV3-2|.|TRBJ1-4|.
CASSQRGPGANEKLFF
TGTGCCAGCAGCCAACGGGGTCCTGGGGCTAATGAAAAACTGTTTTTT
>TRBV12-3/TRBV12-4|.|TRBJ1-2|TRBD1
CASSWGQNYGYTF
TGTGCCAGCAGTTGGGGACAGAACTATGGCTACACCTTC
>TRBV7-9|.|TRBJ1-2|TRBD1
CASSSQGAWGGYTF
TGTGCCAGCAGCTCACAGGGGGCGTGGGGTGGCTACACCTTC
>TRBV19|few|TRBJ1-4|.
CASSRQIEKLFF
TGTGCCAGTAGCCGACAGATTGAAAAACTGTTTTTT
>TRBV5-4|once|TRBJ2-7|TRBD2
CASSLIAGGPNEQYF
TGTGCCAGCAGCTTAATTGCGGGGGGGCCTAACGAGCAGTACTTC
>TRBV6-5|.|TRBJ1-2|TRBD1
CASRDFRQGGYTF
TGTGCCAGCAGGGACTTCCGACAGGGGGGCTACACCTTC
>TRBV5-5|.|TRBJ2-4|.
CASSSGSKNIQYF
TGTGCCAGCAGCTCAGGGTCCAAAAACATTCAGTACTTC
>TRBV5-6|.|TRBJ1-3|TRBD1
CASSPTGVGNTIYF
TGTGCCAGCAGCCCGACAGGGGTCGGAAACACCATATATTTT
>TRBV4-2|.|TRBJ2-5|.
CASSPGARSEGQYF
TGTGCCAGCAGCCCTGGCGCGAGAAGCGAGGGCCAGTACTTC
>TRBV6-5|.|TRBJ1-5|.
CASSRRESNQPQHF
TGTGCCAGCAGTAGGAGGGAGAGCAATCAGCCCCAGCATTTT
>TRBV6-5|.|TRBJ1-2|.
CASSYSRDSGYGYTF
TGTGCCAGCAGTTACTCCAGGGATTCGGGCTATGGCTACACCTTC
>TRBV6-5|once|TRBJ1-2|TRBD1
CASSWFRTGNYGYTF
TGTGCCAGCAGTTGGTTCCGGACAGGGAACTATGGCTACACCTTC
>TRBV18|.|TRBJ2-5|.
CASSSVRQETQYF
TGTGCCAGCTCATCGGTACGTCAAGAGACCCAGTACTTC
>TRBV5-6|.|TRBJ1-6|.
CASNGGSTSSPLHF
TGTGCCAGCAATGGGGGGAGCACTAGTTCACCCCTCCACTTT
>TRBV18|few|TRBJ1-5|TRBD1
CASSLRGGEGNQPQHF
TGTGCCAGCTCACTAAGAGGGGGCGAAGGGAATCAGCCCCAGCATTTT
>TRBV14|.|TRBJ1-2|.
CASSQDLPGHGYTF
TGTGCCAGCAGCCAAGATTTACCGGGTCATGGCTACACCTTC